This T cell receptor beta chain was observed in a study of control samples from healthy donors and cancer patients. The table came from immunoSEQ multiplex PCR; TCRdb's copy has only in-frame clones and leaves some out. This table holds about 140,000 clones, approximately 86% found once. The CDR3 is made up of 11 amino acids. Germline V lookup: CDR1 MDHEN, CDR2 SYDVKM. Trimming took 5 bases from V and 16 from J, leaving 15 bases between them. Sequenced: blood. The chain links TRBV28 to TRBJ1-3; the D is unclear. This receptor was identified in a woman aged 25 to 45 in good health. The CDR3 bases are TGTGCCAGCAGTATCGGCCCGGCCACGTATTTT. It codes for CASSIGPATYF.